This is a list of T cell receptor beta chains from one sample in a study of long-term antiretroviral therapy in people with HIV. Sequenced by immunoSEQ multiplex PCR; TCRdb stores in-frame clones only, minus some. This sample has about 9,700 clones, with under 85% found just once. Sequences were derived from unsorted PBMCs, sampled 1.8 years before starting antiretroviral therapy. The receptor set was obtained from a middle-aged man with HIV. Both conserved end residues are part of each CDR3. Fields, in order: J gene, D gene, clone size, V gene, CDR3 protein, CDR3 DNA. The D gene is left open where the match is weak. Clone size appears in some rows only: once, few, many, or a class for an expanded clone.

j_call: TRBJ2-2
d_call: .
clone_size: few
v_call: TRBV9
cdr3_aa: CASSVVSQGELFF
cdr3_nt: TGTGCCAGCAGCGTAGTCTCGCAGGGGGAGCTGTTTTTT

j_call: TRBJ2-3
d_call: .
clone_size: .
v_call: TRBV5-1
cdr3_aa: CASSTGPADTQYF
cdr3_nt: TGCGCCAGCAGTACGGGGCCTGCCGATACGCAGTATTTT

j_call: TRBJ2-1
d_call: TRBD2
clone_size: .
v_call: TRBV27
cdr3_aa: CASSPPPGLAGGHEQFF
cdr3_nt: TGTGCCAGCAGTCCCCCCCCGGGACTAGCGGGGGGGCACGAGCAGTTCTTC

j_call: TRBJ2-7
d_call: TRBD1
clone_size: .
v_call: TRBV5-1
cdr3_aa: CASSLGYGQGSYEQYF
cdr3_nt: TGCGCCAGCAGCTTGGGTTACGGACAGGGCTCCTACGAGCAGTACTTC

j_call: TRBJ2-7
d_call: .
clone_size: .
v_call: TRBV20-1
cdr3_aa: CSARGQYEQYF
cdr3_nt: TGCAGTGCTAGAGGACAGTACGAGCAGTACTTC

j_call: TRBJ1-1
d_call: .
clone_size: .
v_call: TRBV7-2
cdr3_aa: CASSLELGRNTEAFF
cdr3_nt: TGTGCCAGCAGCTTAGAGTTAGGCAGAAACACTGAAGCTTTCTTT

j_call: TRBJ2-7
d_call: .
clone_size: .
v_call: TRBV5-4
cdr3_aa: CASSLSAGVSYEQYF
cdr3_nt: TGTGCCAGCAGCTTGTCGGCCGGGGTCTCCTACGAGCAGTACTTC

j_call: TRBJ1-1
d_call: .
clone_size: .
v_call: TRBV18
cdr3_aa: CASSPAIDTEAFF
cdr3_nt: TGTGCCAGCTCACCAGCGATCGACACTGAAGCTTTCTTT

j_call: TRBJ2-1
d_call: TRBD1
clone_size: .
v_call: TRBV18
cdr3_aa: CASSLLTGGAGNEQFF
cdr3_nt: TGTGCCAGCTCACTTCTCACAGGGGGCGCGGGGAATGAGCAGTTCTTC

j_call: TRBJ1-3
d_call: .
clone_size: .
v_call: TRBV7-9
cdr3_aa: CASSKSGAGNTIYF
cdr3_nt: TGTGCCAGCAGCAAGTCAGGGGCTGGAAACACCATATATTTT

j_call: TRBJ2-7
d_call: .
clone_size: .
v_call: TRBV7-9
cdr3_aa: CASSSETVSEQYF
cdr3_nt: TGTGCCAGCAGCTCCGAGACAGTCTCAGAGCAGTACTTC

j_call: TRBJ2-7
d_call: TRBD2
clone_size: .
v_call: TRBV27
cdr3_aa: CASRGGVNEQYF
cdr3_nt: TGTGCCAGCAGGGGGGGGGTAAACGAGCAGTACTTC

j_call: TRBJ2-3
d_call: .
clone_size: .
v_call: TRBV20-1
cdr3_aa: CSVSPADTQYF
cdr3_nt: TGCAGTGTAAGCCCGGCAGATACGCAGTATTTT

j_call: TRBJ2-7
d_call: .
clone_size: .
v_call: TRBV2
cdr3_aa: CASSEVTGARGEQYF
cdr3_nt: TGTGCCAGCAGTGAAGTCACGGGGGCGCGAGGTGAGCAGTACTTC

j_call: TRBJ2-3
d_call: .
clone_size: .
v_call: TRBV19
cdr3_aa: CASSIAREDTQYF
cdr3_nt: TGTGCCAGTAGTATTGCCCGGGAAGATACGCAGTATTTT

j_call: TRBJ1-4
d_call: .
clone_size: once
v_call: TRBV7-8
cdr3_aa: CASSLAQGPNEKLFF
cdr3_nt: TGTGCCAGCAGCTTAGCGCAGGGCCCGAATGAAAAACTGTTTTTT

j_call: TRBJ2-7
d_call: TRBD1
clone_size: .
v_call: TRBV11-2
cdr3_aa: CASSSIRDRDYEQYF
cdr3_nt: TGTGCCAGCAGCTCTATTCGGGACAGGGACTACGAGCAGTACTTC

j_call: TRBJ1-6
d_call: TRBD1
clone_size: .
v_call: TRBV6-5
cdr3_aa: CASSPSTGANSPLHF
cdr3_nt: TGTGCCAGCAGTCCTTCGACAGGGGCCAATTCACCCCTCCACTTT

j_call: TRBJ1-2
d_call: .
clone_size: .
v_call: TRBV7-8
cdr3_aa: CASSLSGGEDYGYTF
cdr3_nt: TGTGCCAGCAGCCTTTCGGGTGGGGAGGACTATGGCTACACCTTC

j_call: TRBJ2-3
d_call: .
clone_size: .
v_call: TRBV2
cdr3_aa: CASSDPPTDTQYF
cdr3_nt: TGTGCCAGCAGTGACCCTCCCACAGATACGCAGTATTTT

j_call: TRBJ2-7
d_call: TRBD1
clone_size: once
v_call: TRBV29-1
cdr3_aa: CSVSRDRATYEQYF
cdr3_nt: TGCAGCGTCAGCAGGGACAGGGCCACCTACGAGCAGTACTTC

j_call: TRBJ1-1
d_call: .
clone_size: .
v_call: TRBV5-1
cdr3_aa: CASSPTTMNTEAFF
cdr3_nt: TGCGCCAGCAGCCCGACGACCATGAACACTGAAGCTTTCTTT

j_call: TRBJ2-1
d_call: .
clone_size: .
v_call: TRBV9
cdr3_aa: CASSVETEDEQFF
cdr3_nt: TGTGCCAGCAGCGTAGAGACGGAGGATGAGCAGTTCTTC

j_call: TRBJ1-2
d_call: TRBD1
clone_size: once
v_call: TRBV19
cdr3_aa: CASSNRGRRGYTF
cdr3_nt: TGTGCCAGTAGCAACAGGGGCCGAAGGGGCTACACCTTC

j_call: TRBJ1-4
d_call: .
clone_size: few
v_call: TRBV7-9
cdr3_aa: CASSLKRGHVEKLFF
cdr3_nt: TGTGCCAGCAGCTTAAAGCGGGGGCACGTTGAAAAACTGTTTTTT

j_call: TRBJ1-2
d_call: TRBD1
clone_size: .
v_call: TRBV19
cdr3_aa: CASSTWTGAPSSYGYTF
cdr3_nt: TGTGCCAGTAGTACTTGGACAGGGGCCCCCTCTAGCTATGGCTACACCTTC

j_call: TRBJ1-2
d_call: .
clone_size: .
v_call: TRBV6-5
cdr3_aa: CASSYSVRVDGGYTF
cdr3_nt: TGTGCCAGCAGTTACAGCGTCAGGGTGGATGGAGGCTACACCTTC

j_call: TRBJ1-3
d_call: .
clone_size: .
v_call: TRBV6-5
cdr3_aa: CARYPSGNTIYF
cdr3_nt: TGTGCCAGATACCCCTCTGGAAACACCATATATTTT

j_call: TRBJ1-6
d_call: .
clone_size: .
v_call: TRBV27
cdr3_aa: CASSASWGGNSPLHF
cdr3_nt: TGTGCCAGCAGTGCCTCATGGGGGGGAAATTCACCCCTCCACTTT

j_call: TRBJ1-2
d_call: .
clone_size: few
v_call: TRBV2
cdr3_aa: CASSAWGGENYGYTF
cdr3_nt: TGTGCCAGCAGTGCTTGGGGGGGCGAGAACTATGGCTACACCTTC

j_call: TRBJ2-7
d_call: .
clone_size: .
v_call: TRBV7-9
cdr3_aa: CASSLDSRRSYEQYF
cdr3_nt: TGTGCCAGCAGCTTAGACAGCCGACGCTCCTACGAGCAGTACTTC

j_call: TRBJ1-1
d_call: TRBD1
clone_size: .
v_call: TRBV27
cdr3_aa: CASSHRTGPNTEAFF
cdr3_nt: TGTGCCAGCAGCCACCGGACAGGGCCGAACACTGAAGCTTTCTTT

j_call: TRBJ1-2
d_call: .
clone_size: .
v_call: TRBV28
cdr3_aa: CASSSGNPGAAGYGYTF
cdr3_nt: TGTGCCAGCAGTTCGGGGAACCCAGGGGCGGCTGGCTATGGCTACACCTTC

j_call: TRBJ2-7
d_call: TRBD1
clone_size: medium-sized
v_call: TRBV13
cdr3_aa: CASSMGQLSSYEQYF
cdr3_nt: TGTGCCAGCAGTATGGGACAGCTTAGCTCCTACGAGCAGTACTTC

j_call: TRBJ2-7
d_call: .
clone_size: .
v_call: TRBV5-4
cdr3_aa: CASSLDGTYEQYF
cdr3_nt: TGTGCCAGCAGCCTTGACGGAACCTACGAGCAGTACTTC

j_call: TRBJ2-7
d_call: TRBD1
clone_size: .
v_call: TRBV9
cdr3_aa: CASSVGTARSSYEQYF
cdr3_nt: TGTGCCAGCAGCGTCGGGACAGCCAGGAGCTCCTACGAGCAGTACTTC

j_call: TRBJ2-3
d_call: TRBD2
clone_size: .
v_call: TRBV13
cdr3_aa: CASSLRTSGGDTQYF
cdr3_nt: TGTGCCAGCAGCTTACGTACTAGCGGGGGTGATACGCAGTATTTT

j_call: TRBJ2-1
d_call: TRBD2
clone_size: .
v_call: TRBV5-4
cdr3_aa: CASSYGGAVLNEQFF
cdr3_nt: TGTGCCAGCAGTTACGGGGGGGCGGTTCTAAATGAGCAGTTCTTC

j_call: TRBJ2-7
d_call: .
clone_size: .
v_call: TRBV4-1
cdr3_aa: CASSQVQGPYEQYF
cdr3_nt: TGCGCCAGCAGCCAAGTCCAGGGGCCCTACGAGCAGTACTTC

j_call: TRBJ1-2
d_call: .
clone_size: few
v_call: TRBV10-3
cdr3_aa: CAISESRTNYGYTF
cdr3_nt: TGTGCCATCAGTGAGTCGCGGACTAACTATGGCTACACCTTC

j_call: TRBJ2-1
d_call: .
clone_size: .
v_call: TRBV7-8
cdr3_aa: CASSLKAEPYNEQFF
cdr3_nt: TGTGCCAGCAGCTTAAAGGCGGAACCCTACAATGAGCAGTTCTTC

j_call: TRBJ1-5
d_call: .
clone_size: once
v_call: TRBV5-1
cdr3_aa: CASSLGPGDQPQHF
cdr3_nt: TGCGCCAGCAGCCTGGGCCCGGGGGATCAGCCCCAGCATTTT

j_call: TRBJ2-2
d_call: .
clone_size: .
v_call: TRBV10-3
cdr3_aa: CAISELGGTGELFF
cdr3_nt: TGTGCCATCAGTGAACTTGGGGGAACCGGGGAGCTGTTTTTT

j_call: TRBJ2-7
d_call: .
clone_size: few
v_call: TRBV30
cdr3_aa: CAWSGPSYEQYF
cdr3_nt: TGTGCCTGGAGCGGCCCCTCCTACGAGCAGTACTTC

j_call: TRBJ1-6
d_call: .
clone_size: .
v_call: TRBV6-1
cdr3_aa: CASNGQGLISPLHF
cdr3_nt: TGTGCCAGCAACGGGCAGGGGTTAATTTCACCCCTCCACTTT

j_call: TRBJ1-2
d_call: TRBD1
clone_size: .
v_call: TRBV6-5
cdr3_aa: CASTSGGTGSYGYTF
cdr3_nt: TGTGCCAGCACTTCGGGCGGGACAGGATCTTATGGCTACACCTTC

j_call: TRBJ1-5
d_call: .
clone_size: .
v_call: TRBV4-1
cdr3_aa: CASSLFEEGDQPQHF
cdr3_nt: TGCGCCAGCAGCCTGTTCGAGGAGGGGGATCAGCCCCAGCATTTT

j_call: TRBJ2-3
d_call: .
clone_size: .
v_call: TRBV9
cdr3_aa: CASSAEGTSWGTDTQYF
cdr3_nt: TGTGCCAGCAGCGCCGAAGGCACTTCATGGGGCACAGATACGCAGTATTTT

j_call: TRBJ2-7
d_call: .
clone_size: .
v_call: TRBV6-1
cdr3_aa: CASSEGQGPFFEQYF
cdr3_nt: TGTGCCAGCAGTGAAGGTCAGGGACCATTTTTCGAGCAGTACTTC

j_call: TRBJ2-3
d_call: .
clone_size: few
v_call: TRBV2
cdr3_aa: CASSVVRGGTDTQYF
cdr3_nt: TGTGCCAGCAGTGTCGTCAGGGGAGGCACAGATACGCAGTATTTT

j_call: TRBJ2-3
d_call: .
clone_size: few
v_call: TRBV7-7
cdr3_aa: CASSLGAGQGYTQYF
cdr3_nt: TGTGCCAGCAGCTTAGGGGCAGGGCAGGGATATACGCAGTATTTT